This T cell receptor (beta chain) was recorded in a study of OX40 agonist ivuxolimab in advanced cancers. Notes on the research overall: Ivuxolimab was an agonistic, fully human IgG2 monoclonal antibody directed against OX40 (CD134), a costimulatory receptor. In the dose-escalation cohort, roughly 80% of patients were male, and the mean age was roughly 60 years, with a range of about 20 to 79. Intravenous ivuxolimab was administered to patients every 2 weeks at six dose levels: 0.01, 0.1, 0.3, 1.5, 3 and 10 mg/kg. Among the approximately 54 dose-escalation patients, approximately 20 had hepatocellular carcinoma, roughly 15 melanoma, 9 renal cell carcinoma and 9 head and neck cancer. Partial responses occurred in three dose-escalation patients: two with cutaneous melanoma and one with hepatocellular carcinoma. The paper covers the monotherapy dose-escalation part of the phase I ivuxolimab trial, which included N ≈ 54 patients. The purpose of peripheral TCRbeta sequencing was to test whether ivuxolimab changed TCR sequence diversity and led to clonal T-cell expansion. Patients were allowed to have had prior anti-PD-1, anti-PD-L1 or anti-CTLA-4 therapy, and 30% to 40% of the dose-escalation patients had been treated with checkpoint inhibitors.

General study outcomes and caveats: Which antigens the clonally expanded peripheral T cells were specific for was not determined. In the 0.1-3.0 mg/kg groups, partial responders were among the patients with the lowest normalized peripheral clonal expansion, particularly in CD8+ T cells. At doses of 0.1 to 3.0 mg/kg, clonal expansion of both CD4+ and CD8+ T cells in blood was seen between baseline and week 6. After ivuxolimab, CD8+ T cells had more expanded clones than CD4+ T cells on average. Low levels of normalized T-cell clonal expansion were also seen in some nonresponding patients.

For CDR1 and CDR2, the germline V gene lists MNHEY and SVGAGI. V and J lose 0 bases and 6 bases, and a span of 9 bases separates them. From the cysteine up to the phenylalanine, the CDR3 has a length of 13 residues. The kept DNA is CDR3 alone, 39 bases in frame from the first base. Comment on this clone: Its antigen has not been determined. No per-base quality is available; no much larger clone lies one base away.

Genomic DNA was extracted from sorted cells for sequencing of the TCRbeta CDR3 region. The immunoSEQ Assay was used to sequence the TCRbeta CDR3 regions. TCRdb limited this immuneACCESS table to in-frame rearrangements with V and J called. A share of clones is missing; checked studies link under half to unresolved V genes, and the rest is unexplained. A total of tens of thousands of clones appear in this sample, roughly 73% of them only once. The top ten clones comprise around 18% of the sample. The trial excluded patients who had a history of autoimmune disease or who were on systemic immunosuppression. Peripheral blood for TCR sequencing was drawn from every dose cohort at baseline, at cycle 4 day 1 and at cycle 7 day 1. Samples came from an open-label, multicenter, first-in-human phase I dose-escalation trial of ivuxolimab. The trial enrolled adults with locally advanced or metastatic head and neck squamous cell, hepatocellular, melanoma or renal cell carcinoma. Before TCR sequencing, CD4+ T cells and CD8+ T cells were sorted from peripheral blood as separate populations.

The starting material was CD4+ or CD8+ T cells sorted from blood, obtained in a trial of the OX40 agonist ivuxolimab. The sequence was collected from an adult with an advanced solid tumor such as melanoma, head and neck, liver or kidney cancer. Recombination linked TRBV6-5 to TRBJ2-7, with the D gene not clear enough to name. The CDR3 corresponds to CASSYSSVGEQYF. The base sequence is TGTGCCAGCAGTTACTCGTCGGTGGGCGAGCAGTACTTC.